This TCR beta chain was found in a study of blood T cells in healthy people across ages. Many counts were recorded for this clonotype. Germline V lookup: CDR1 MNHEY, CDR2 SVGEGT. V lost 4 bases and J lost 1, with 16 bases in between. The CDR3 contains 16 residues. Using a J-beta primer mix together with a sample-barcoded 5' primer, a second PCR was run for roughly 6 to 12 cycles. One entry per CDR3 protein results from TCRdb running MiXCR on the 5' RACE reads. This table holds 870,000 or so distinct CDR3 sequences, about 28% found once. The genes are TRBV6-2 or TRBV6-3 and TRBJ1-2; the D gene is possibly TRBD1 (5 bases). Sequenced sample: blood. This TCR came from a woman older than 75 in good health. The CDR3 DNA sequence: TGTGCCAGCAGTTCGCTACCAGGGATCAATAACTATGGCTACACCTTC. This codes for CASSSLPGINNYGYTF.